The subject of this entry is one T cell receptor beta chain. This clonotype came up many times. This receptor's antigen is unknown. It has no much larger one-base neighbor in the sample; base qualities were not kept. This entry belongs to a study of T cell repertoires in cytomegalovirus infection (dated by TCRdb to about 2019). Background on the whole study: Donor HLA type was relevant to the analysis, as public TCR beta signatures indicated carriage of CMV infection together with the matching HLA type. Paper-wide results and their limitations: The ex vivo response was dominated by HLA-C-restricted CMV-specific TCR beta clonotypes, which also provided the single most frequent clonotype in two of eight donors. Cumulative frequency of public TCR beta family members discriminated carriers of CMV infection plus the relevant HLA type in this cohort and an independent roughly 320-donor cohort.

These reads were obtained on an Illumina HiSeq 1500. TCRdb ran its own pipeline on the public reads, namely fastp trimming at Q25 and MiXCR clone calling, and kept in-frame beta chains. Rows are unified per CDR3 protein, each entry keeping the most common DNA and genes. Present in this sample are almost 500,000 distinct CDR3 sequences, around 11% of which were seen just once. Clones ranked in the top ten supply 10% of the sample. CDR1 SEHNR and CDR2 FQNEAQ were looked up in the germline V gene (reference sequence). The CDR3 contains 11 residues, cysteine and phenylalanine counted. The only DNA kept is the CDR3, 33 bases in frame from the first base. V was cut back by 5 bases and J by 3 bases, leaving a gap of 5 bases between them.

This sequence originates from a human donor in good health (CMV status not recorded). Some clones in this sample may be carry-over from other donors' samples. Material for sequencing was PBMCs. The chain employs TRBV7-9 and TRBJ2-7; there is no confident call for the D gene. The nucleotide sequence is TGTGCCAGCAGCCCCGTCTACGAGCAGTACTTC. The encoded protein is CASSPVYEQYF.